The source of this T cell receptor (beta chain) is a study of T cell changes during pregnancy in multiple sclerosis. Method: immunoSEQ multiplex PCR; TCRdb's copy keeps in-frame clones and lacks some. Of 40,000 to 50,000 clones in the sample, roughly 92% were seen once. The CDR3 consists of 14 residues. V was clipped by 0 bases and J by 3 bases, with 9 bases between them. Germline V gene sequence: CDR1 SGDLS, CDR2 YYNGEE. The input for sequencing was CD4+ T cells from peripheral blood mononuclear cells, taken in the second trimester of pregnancy. This clonotype originated in a female donor in good health, enrolled as a control in a pregnancy study. V and J are TRBV9 and TRBJ1-2; possibly TRBD1 for D (5 bases). CDR3 nucleotide sequence: TGTGCCAGCAGCGTAGATCTAGGGGACTATGGCTACACCTTC. Its protein is CASSVDLGDYGYTF. Looking up the rest from reference TRBV9 and TRBJ1-2 gives the full variable domain: DSGVTQTPKHLITATGQRVTLRCSPRSGDLSVYWYQQSLDQGLQFLIQYYNGEERAKGNILERFSAQQFPDLHSELNLSSLELGDSALYFCASSVDLGDYGYTFGSGTRLTVV.